Sequencing of this T cell receptor beta chain was carried out in a study of T cell responses to AZD1222 COVID-19 vaccine. V was cut by 2 bases and J by 5 bases, with 10 bases left in between. Germline CDR1 is MNHNS and CDR2 is SASEGT. The CDR3 length is 14 residues. The repertoire was sequenced with immunoSEQ multiplex PCR; TCRdb's copy has only in-frame clones and lacks some. The sample has over 130,000 clones; the top ten hold 2% to 2.5%. This rearrangement joins TRBV6-1 to TRBJ1-5; no clear D. The sequenced material came from peripheral blood. This receptor was obtained from an adult in good health. CDR3 residues: CASSELGRDQPQHF. The CDR3 bases are TGTGCCAGCAGTGAACTGGGTAGGGATCAGCCCCAGCATTTT.